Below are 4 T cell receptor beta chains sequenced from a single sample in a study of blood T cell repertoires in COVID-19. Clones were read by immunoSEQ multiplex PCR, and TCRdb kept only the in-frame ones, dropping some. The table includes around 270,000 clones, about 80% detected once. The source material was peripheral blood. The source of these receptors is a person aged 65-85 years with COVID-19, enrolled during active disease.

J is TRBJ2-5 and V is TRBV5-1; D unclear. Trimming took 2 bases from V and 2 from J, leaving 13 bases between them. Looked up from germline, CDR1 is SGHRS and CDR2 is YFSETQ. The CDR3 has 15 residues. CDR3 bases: TGCGCCAGCAGCTTTTCAGGTTACTCACAAGAGACCCAGTACTTC. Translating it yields CASSFSGYSQETQYF. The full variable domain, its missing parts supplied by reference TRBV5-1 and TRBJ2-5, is KAGVTQTPRYLIKTRGQQVTLSCSPISGHRSVSWYQQTPGQGLQFLFEYFSETQRNKGNFPGRFSGRQFSNSRSEMNVSTLELGDSALYLCASSFSGYSQETQYFGPGTRLLVL.

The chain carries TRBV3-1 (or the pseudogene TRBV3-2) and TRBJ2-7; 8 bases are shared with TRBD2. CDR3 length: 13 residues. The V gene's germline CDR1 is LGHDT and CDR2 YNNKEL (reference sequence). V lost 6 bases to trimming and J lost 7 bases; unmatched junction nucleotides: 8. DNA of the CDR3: TGTGCCAGCAGGGTAGCGGGAACGGGTGAGCAGTACTTC. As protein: CASRVAGTGEQYF.

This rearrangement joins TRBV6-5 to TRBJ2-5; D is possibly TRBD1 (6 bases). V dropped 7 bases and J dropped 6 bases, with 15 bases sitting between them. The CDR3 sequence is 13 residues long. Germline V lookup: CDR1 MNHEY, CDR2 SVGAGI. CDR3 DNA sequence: TGTGCCAGCACCCGGACAGCAAGACAGACCCAGTACTTC. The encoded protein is CASTRTARQTQYF.

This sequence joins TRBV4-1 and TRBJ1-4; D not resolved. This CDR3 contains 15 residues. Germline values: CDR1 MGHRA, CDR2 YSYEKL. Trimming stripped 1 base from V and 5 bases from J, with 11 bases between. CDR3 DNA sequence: TGCGCCAGCAGCCAAGTCCCAATCCGGAATGAAAAACTGTTTTTT. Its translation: CASSQVPIRNEKLFF.